The entry below describes one TCR beta chain. Antigen: not known. These data come from a study of cytomegalovirus exposure and HLA in healthy donors. Study-wide results and limits: Sequencing likely produced, as an artifact, a cluster of highly shared sequence variants.

The PCR contained 60 Vbeta and 13 Jbeta primers. The method was immunoSEQ multiplex PCR; TCRdb's version includes in-frame clones alone and lacks a portion of them. Of 100,000 to 150,000 clones listed, more than 75% are singletons. This CDR3 spans 17 amino acids. The V gene end was trimmed by 1 base and the J gene end by 1 base; junction bases not matched to a gene: 1. Germline-derived CDR1 and CDR2 are SNHLY and FYNNEI. This TCR was sampled from a female donor in good health and CMV-seronegative. The rearrangement joins TRBV2 to TRBJ2-5; 15 nucleotides line up with TRBD2. Source material: PBMCs. The CDR3 DNA reads TGTGCCAGCAGTGAAGGGGGACTAGCGGGAGGCCAAGAGACCCAGTACTTC. Translating gives CASSEGGLAGGQETQYF.